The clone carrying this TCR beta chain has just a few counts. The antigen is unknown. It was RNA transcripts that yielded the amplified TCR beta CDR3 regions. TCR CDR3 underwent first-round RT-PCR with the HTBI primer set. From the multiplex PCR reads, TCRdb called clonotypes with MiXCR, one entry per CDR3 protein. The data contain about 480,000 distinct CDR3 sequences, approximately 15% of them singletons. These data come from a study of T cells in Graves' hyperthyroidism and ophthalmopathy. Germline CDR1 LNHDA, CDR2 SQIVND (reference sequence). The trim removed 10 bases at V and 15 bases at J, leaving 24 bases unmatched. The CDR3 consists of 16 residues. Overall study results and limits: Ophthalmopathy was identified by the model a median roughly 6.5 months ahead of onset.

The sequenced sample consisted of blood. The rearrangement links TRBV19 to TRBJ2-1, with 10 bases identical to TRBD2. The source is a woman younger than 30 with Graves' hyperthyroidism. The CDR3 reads CATSPSWGSGRNEGFF. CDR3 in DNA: TGTGCCACCTCCCCGTCGTGGGGTAGCGGGAGGAACGAGGGGTTCTTC.